The present T cell receptor beta chain was sequenced within a study of T cells in Graves' hyperthyroidism and ophthalmopathy. Findings of the study overall: Also found in blood were most expanded thyroid clonotypes above 0.001.

Used for diagnoses were clinical symptoms, serum thyroxine and TRAb, thyroid ultrasound and orbital computed tomography. Fresh 10 ml peripheral blood yielded PBMCs. The source material, RNA transcripts, was used to amplify TCR beta CDR3 regions. First-round RT-PCR of the TCR CDR3 relied on the HTBI primer set. TCRdb reprocessed the multiplex PCR reads via MiXCR and lists one record per CDR3 protein. The data show about 360,000 distinct CDR3 sequences, less than 15% seen once. This clonotype has only a few counts. Its specificity is not known. From germline, CDR1 is DFQATT and CDR2 SNEGSKA (reference sequence). Trimming shortened V by 6 bases and J by 4 bases, and 22 bases separated the two germline ends. The CDR3 extends over 16 amino acids.

The TCR originated in a woman between 18 and 29 years old with Graves' hyperthyroidism. Sequencing used blood. This chain links TRBV20-1 with TRBJ1-5; tentative D call: TRBD1 (5 bases). Here the CDR3 reads CSAPGAGNQPNQPQHF. CDR3 in DNA: TGCAGTGCCCCCGGGGCAGGGAACCAACCGAATCAGCCCCAGCATTTT.